One sample yielded the 27 T cell receptor beta chains listed below, sequenced in a study of T cells in Graves' hyperthyroidism and ophthalmopathy. Amplified TCR beta CDR3 regions came from RNA transcripts. During a first-round RT-PCR of the TCR CDR3, the HTBI primer set was used. TCRdb processed the multiplex PCR reads anew with MiXCR; each CDR3 protein has one entry. The table lists about 480,000 distinct CDR3 sequences, approximately 25% of them singletons. Sequenced material: blood. The receptor source for this set is a woman younger than 45 with Graves' ophthalmopathy.

V usage is TRBV12-3 or TRBV12-4 and J usage is TRBJ1-1, with a tentative D call TRBD1 (5 bases). This CDR3 is built from 15 residues. V dropped 6 bases and J dropped 0 bases, with 14 bases sitting between them. CDR3: CASSYFLTVNTEAFF. In DNA, the CDR3 is TGTGCCAGCAGCTACTTCTTGACAGTGAACACTGAAGCTTTCTTT.

The V and J genes are TRBV6-1 and TRBJ1-1, with D possibly being TRBD1 (5 bases). V was clipped by 7 bases and J by 2 bases, with 17 bases between them. The CDR3 is 15 residues long. In germline, CDR1 is MNHNS, CDR2 SASEGT. Written as DNA, the CDR3 is TGTGCCAGCACTCAGACCTTGGGGGGAAACACTGAAGCTTTCTTT. It codes for CASTQTLGGNTEAFF.

This clonotype was observed at least ten times. V and J are TRBV4-1 and TRBJ1-2; the D gene is possibly TRBD1 (6 bases). The CDR3 has 15 amino acids. CDR1 and CDR2 from the germline V gene are MGHRA and YSYEKL. V lost 2 bases to trimming and J lost 3 bases, with 13 bases between them. CDR3 region: CASSQQPTGYYGYTF. CDR3 nucleotides: TGCGCCAGCAGCCAACAACCGACAGGATACTATGGCTACACCTTC.

This clonotype was counted ten times or more. The chain has TRBV5-1 and TRBJ2-5; the D call may be TRBD1 or TRBD2 (6 bases each). This CDR3 spans 15 amino acids. Trimming took 0 bases from V and 4 from J, leaving 13 bases between them. Looked up from germline, CDR1 is SGHRS and CDR2 is YFSETQ. The CDR3 coding sequence is TGCGCCAGCAGCTTGGAAGGGGGGTCTCGAGAGACCCAGTACTTC. Translation gives CASSLEGGSRETQYF.

This clonotype was picked up many times. V is TRBV10-1 and J is TRBJ1-3; D gene unclear. V was trimmed by 0 bases and J by 1 base, leaving 4 bases between them. There are 14 residues in the CDR3. The germline CDR1 and CDR2 sequences are WNHNN and SYGVQD (reference sequence). The CDR3 DNA follows: TGCGCCAGCAGTGAGTCGCTTTCTGGAAACACCATATATTTT. It yields the protein CASSESLSGNTIYF.

Many counts were recorded for this clonotype. The chain recombines TRBV12-3 or TRBV12-4 with TRBJ1-1; 10 nucleotides line up with TRBD1. Trimming removed 5 bases from V and 10 bases from J; junction bases left unmatched: 16. This CDR3 has 16 amino acids. The CDR3 bases are TGTGCCAGCAGTGGCCCCGAATGGGACAGGGGAGGGGCAGCTTTCTTT. Its translation: CASSGPEWDRGGAAFF.

The chain links TRBV20-1 to TRBJ1-2; D might be TRBD1 (5 bases). V lost 1 base, J lost 2 bases, and 8 bases lay in between. The germline CDR1 and CDR2 sequences are DFQATT and SNEGSKA (reference sequence). The CDR3 totals 13 residues. CDR3 sequence (DNA): TGCAGTGCTAGAGTGGACATAAACTATGGCTACACCTTC. It encodes CSARVDINYGYTF.

This clonotype was counted at least ten times. This sequence joins TRBV28 and TRBJ1-1, with unresolved D. Trimming cost V 7 bases and J 4 bases, with 13 bases left between them. The CDR3 consists of 13 residues. Germline V lookup: CDR1 MDHEN, CDR2 SYDVKM. The CDR3 is CASIWEGGTEAFF. DNA of the CDR3: TGTGCCAGCATTTGGGAAGGCGGCACTGAAGCTTTCTTT.

The chain couples TRBV29-1 to TRBJ1-1; TRBD1 aligns across 7 bases. Germline loops: CDR1 SQVTM, CDR2 ANQGSEA. J was trimmed by 2 bases and V by 7 bases; bases with no gene match: 4. The CDR3 extends over 12 amino acids. In DNA form, the CDR3 reads TGCAGCGGCGGGGACAGCAACACTGAAGCTTTCTTT. Translating it yields CSGGDSNTEAFF.

This clonotype was counted only a few times. The rearrangement uses TRBV5-5 and TRBJ1-6; tentatively, D is TRBD1 (6 bases). Per the germline V gene, CDR1 is SGHKS and CDR2 is YYEKEE (reference sequence). V shed 1 base and J shed 5 bases, with 13 bases lying between them. The CDR3 is 16 residues long. In nucleotides, the CDR3 is TGTGCCAGCAGCTTGAACGGGGGGGCAAATAATTCACCCCTCCACTTT. Translated: CASSLNGGANNSPLHF.

This clonotype appeared many times. This chain links TRBV30 with TRBJ1-1, with 8 bases fitting TRBD1. The V gene's germline CDR1 is GTSNPN and CDR2 SVGIG (reference sequence). The CDR3 length is 20 residues. V lost 0 bases and J lost 0; bases outside the gene matches: 18. The CDR3 reads CAWSVLWGGQEVWMNTEAFF. The CDR3 bases are TGTGCCTGGAGTGTACTTTGGGGGGGACAGGAGGTATGGATGAACACTGAAGCTTTCTTT.

The chain recombines TRBV28 with TRBJ2-7; possibly TRBD2 for D (5 bases). The CDR3 has 16 amino acids. V was trimmed by 5 bases and J by 3 bases, leaving 20 bases between them. In germline, CDR1 is MDHEN, CDR2 SYDVKM. The CDR3 protein is CASSLPPRTGNYEQYF. CDR3 coding DNA: TGTGCCAGCAGTCTTCCCCCCAGGACGGGAAACTACGAGCAGTACTTC.

This clonotype was detected many times. The chain is built from TRBV25-1 and TRBJ2-2; TRBD1 might be the D (6 bases). Deletions cut 2 bases from V and 7 bases from J, with 14 bases between. Germline V gives CDR1 MGHDK, CDR2 SYGVNS. The CDR3 has 15 residues. The CDR3 is CASSEKTGAHGELFF. As DNA, the CDR3 is TGTGCCAGCAGTGAAAAGACAGGTGCCCACGGGGAGCTGTTTTTT.

This clonotype was seen many times. The V call is TRBV20-1, the J call TRBJ2-4, with D unclear. CDR1 is DFQATT and CDR2 is SNEGSKA in the germline V gene (reference sequence). V was pared by 0 bases and J by 6 bases, with 15 bases between. The CDR3 extends over 15 amino acids. CDR3 sequence (DNA): TGCAGTGCTAGAGATTCGATCTTGGGATCAAACATTCAGTACTTC. This encodes CSARDSILGSNIQYF.

This clonotype was recorded at least ten times. The chain combines TRBV2 with TRBJ1-2; D unclear. Trimming pared 9 bases from V and 6 bases from J, leaving 11 bases between. Germline CDR1 reads SNHLY; CDR2 reads FYNNEI. The CDR3 loop spans 11 amino acids. The CDR3 loop reads CASSALHGYTF. The CDR3 DNA reads TGTGCCAGTTCAGCTTTACATGGCTACACCTTC.

This clonotype showed up many times. This chain joins TRBV2 and TRBJ2-7, with D possibly matching TRBD2 (5 bases). Trimming pared 3 bases from V and 1 base from J, leaving 16 bases between. This CDR3 has 16 residues. The germline V gene has CDR1 SNHLY and CDR2 FYNNEI. CDR3 in DNA: TGTGCCAGCAGTGACTTCGGGCACCCGGGGTCCTACGAGCAGTACTTC. Residues: CASSDFGHPGSYEQYF. Full variable domain (missing parts from reference TRBV2 and TRBJ2-7): EPEVTQTPSHQVTQMGQEVILRCVPISNHLYFYWYRQILGQKVEFLVSFYNNEISEKSEIFDDQFSVERPDGSNFTLKIRSTKLEDSAMYFCASSDFGHPGSYEQYFGPGTRLTVT.

The genes are TRBV29-1 and TRBJ2-7; possible D gene TRBD1, 6 bases. The CDR3 extends over 14 amino acids. Germline V lookup: CDR1 SQVTM, CDR2 ANQGSEA. Trimming removed 4 bases from V and 1 base from J, with 14 bases in between. In DNA form, the CDR3 reads TGCAGCGTTGTTACCAGGGGCCCTTCCTACGAGCAGTACTTC. As protein: CSVVTRGPSYEQYF.

This chain's CDR3 is CASNVGGGGEAFF. The CDR3 bases are TGTGCCAGCAACGTCGGGGGCGGCGGTGAAGCTTTCTTT. This chain joins TRBV2 and TRBJ1-1; D is possibly TRBD1 (6 bases). The germline V gene has CDR1 SNHLY and CDR2 FYNNEI. There are 13 residues in the CDR3. V was cut by 7 bases and J by 7 bases, with 16 bases left in between.

This clonotype was detected many times. This chain links TRBV29-1 with TRBJ2-7, with 15 positions matching TRBD2. CDR1 is SQVTM, CDR2 ANQGSEA, per germline. V gave up 1 base and J gave up 4 bases; unmatched junction bases: 11. There are 18 residues in the CDR3. DNA of the CDR3: TGCAGCGTTGAAGGGCAGGAGGGACTAGCGGGGGGTCTATACGAGCAGTACTTC. The encoded protein is CSVEGQEGLAGGLYEQYF.

This clonotype came up a few times. The chain is built from TRBV18 and TRBJ2-2, with no clear D. Germline CDR1 reads KGHSH; CDR2 reads LQKENI. The V end was cut by 8 bases, the J end by 3 bases, with 7 bases between. The CDR3 is 12 amino acids. For the CDR3, the DNA is TGTGCCAGCACCCAAGACACCGGGGAGCTGTTTTTT. Protein product: CASTQDTGELFF.

About this clonotype: This may come from a read error, since a much larger clone is one base off. V usage is TRBV7-6 and J usage is TRBJ2-5; 9 nucleotides line up with TRBD2. This CDR3 has 15 amino acids. Germline V lookup: CDR1 SGHVS, CDR2 FNYEAQ. The CDR3: CASSLVLAGRETKYF. CDR3 bases: TGTGCCAGCAGCTTAGTTCTAGCGGGGCGGGAGACCAAGTACTTC.

The table lists this clonotype with many counts. This chain links TRBV20-1 with TRBJ1-2, with unresolved D. Trimming pared 2 bases from V and 0 bases from J, leaving 7 bases between. The CDR3 spans 13 residues. Per germline, CDR1 DFQATT and CDR2 SNEGSKA (reference sequence). The CDR3 region is CSARQLTNYGYTF. The CDR3 DNA sequence: TGCAGTGCTAGACAGCTGACTAACTATGGCTACACCTTC.

This clonotype has ten or more counts. The V gene is TRBV6-1, the J gene TRBJ1-5; 7 bases are a match to TRBD1. The V gene's germline CDR1 is MNHNS and CDR2 SASEGT. The CDR3 runs to 13 residues. After removal of 8 bases from V and 5 bases from J, the junction contained 6 bases not matched to a gene. DNA for the CDR3: TGTGCCAGCGCCGCAGGGGGTTATCAGCCCCAGCATTTT. As protein: CASAAGGYQPQHF.

This clonotype was recorded at least ten times. The genes are TRBV20-1 and TRBJ1-2; 7 positions match TRBD1. This CDR3 is 12 amino acids long. Trimming cost V 5 bases and J 7 bases; bases outside gene matches: 7. CDR1 and CDR2 (germline): DFQATT, SNEGSKA (reference sequence). CDR3 protein: CSAYRGVGGYTF. The CDR3 DNA follows: TGCAGTGCTTACAGGGGAGTAGGTGGCTACACCTTC.

This chain connects TRBV12-3 or TRBV12-4 to TRBJ2-5; 14 bases fit TRBD2. With V trimmed by 3 bases and J by 2 bases, 11 bases remained unmatched. CDR3 length: 19 residues. CDR3 nucleotides: TGTGCCAGCAGTTTCGAGGGACTAGCGGGGGCGATGGGGCAAGAGACCCAGTACTTC. Its protein product is CASSFEGLAGAMGQETQYF.

This clonotype was observed many times. The rearrangement joins TRBV12-3 or TRBV12-4 to TRBJ1-1, with TRBD1 matching over 11 bases. The CDR3 totals 13 residues. J lost 10 bases, V lost 6 bases, and 7 bases had no gene match. The CDR3 protein is CASRHGQGATAFF. The DNA of the CDR3 is TGTGCCAGCAGACATGGACAGGGGGCGACAGCTTTCTTT.

This clonotype came up a few times. This chain joins TRBV28 and TRBJ1-2; a possible D gene is TRBD1 (5 bases). This CDR3 has 14 amino acids. The germline V and J ends were trimmed by 3 bases and 5 bases, with 13 bases remaining between them. The germline CDR1 and CDR2 sequences are MDHEN and SYDVKM. CDR3 bases: TGTGCCAGCAGTTTGGTCCCAGGACATTATGGCTACACCTTC. Amino acid sequence: CASSLVPGHYGYTF.